A single sample is the source of the 14 T cell receptor beta chains below, sequenced in a study of T cells in Graves' hyperthyroidism and ophthalmopathy. Template material for amplifying TCR beta CDR3 regions consisted of RNA transcripts. First-round RT-PCR of the TCR CDR3 relied on the HTBI primer set. TCRdb passed the multiplex PCR reads through MiXCR, listing each CDR3 protein once. The sample lists roughly 500,000 distinct CDR3 sequences, 46% seen once, with 19% in the top ten. Sequenced material: peripheral blood or thyroid tissue (not recorded which). The receptor set was obtained from an adult woman with Graves' disease, either hyperthyroidism or ophthalmopathy (not recorded which).

This chain uses TRBV10-3 with TRBJ1-5, with 10 bases identical to TRBD1. Trimming cost V 6 bases and J 4 bases; bases outside gene matches: 12. This CDR3 region has 17 residues. Per germline, CDR1 ENHRY and CDR2 SYGVKD. The CDR3 loop reads CAISTGTGAGGNQPQHF. The CDR3 bases are TGTGCCATCAGCACCGGGACAGGGGCCGGAGGTAATCAGCCCCAGCATTTT.

At least ten counts were recorded for this clonotype. The chain employs TRBV24-1 and TRBJ2-3; D unresolved. Trimming removed 1 base from V and 0 bases from J, with 10 bases in between. Looked up from germline, CDR1 is KGHDR and CDR2 is SFDVKD. This CDR3 is 16 amino acids long. CDR3 in amino acids: CATSDLVGGSTDTQYF. Written as DNA, the CDR3 is TGTGCCACCAGTGATTTAGTGGGCGGTAGCACAGATACGCAGTATTTT.

This chain uses TRBV20-1 with TRBJ2-5; weak D call: TRBD1 (6 bases). CDR3 length: 14 amino acids. V was shortened by 4 bases and J by 3 bases, with 15 bases between the two germline ends. CDR1 is DFQATT, CDR2 SNEGSKA, per germline (reference sequence). The CDR3 nucleotides are TGCAGTGCTACCCTAGGACAGAATGAAGAGACCCAGTACTTC. This sequence encodes CSATLGQNEETQYF.

The rearrangement uses TRBV11-2 and TRBJ2-1; 7 nucleotides line up with TRBD1. The CDR3 is 11 residues long. Germline V gives CDR1 SGHAT, CDR2 FQNNGV. V lost 5 bases, J lost 12 bases, and 4 bases stayed unmatched. The CDR3 reads CASSLRQGQFF. The CDR3, as DNA: TGTGCCAGCAGCCTCAGACAGGGGCAGTTCTTC. Combining the CDR3 with reference TRBV11-2 and TRBJ2-1 gives the whole variable domain EAGVAQSPRYKIIEKRQSVAFWCNPISGHATLYWYQQILGQGPKLLIQFQNNGVVDDSQLPKDRFSAERLKGVDSTLKIQPAKLEDSAVYLCASSLRQGQFFGPGTRLTVL.

This clonotype appeared many times. The chain uses TRBV20-1 and TRBJ1-6; 7 bases match TRBD1. Germline V gives CDR1 DFQATT, CDR2 SNEGSKA (reference sequence). The CDR3 runs 16 residues. Losses at the gene ends were 6 bases for V and 3 bases for J; bases not matched to a gene: 11. Here the CDR3 reads CSARGLGTDYNSPLHF. The CDR3 DNA is TGCAGTGCCCGAGGGCTCGGGACAGACTATAATTCACCCCTCCACTTT.

The chain recombines TRBV20-1 with TRBJ1-5; 8 positions match TRBD1. V trimming: 3 bases; J trimming: 7 bases; junction bases outside the gene matches: 11. Germline assignment: CDR1 DFQATT and CDR2 SNEGSKA (reference sequence). The CDR3 length is 15 residues. The CDR3 region has the DNA TGCAGTGCTAGTAGCACAGGACAGGGCGGGCAGCCCCAGCATTTT. This translates into CSASSTGQGGQPQHF.

This clonotype was observed many times. The rearrangement joins TRBV6-6 to TRBJ1-1, with no clear D. This CDR3 has 12 amino acids. CDR1 is MNHNY, CDR2 SVGAGI, per germline (reference sequence). The V gene lost 6 bases and the J gene lost 6 bases, with 11 bases spanning the gap. The CDR3 protein is CASSLTRAEAFF. Here the CDR3 DNA reads TGTGCCAGCAGCTTGACACGGGCTGAAGCTTTCTTT.

This clonotype was recorded at least ten times. This rearrangement joins TRBV14 to TRBJ1-1; D unclear. Germline CDR1 SGHDN, CDR2 FVKESK. This CDR3 comprises 16 residues. Trimming removed 0 bases from V and 3 bases from J, with 14 bases in between. The chain's CDR3 is CASSQDDGGVHTEAFF. CDR3 DNA sequence: TGTGCCAGCAGCCAAGATGATGGCGGTGTACACACTGAAGCTTTCTTT. The complete variable domain, with remaining parts taken from reference TRBV14 and TRBJ1-1, reads EAGVTQFPSHSVIEKGQTVTLRCDPISGHDNLYWYRRVMGKEIKFLLHFVKESKQDESGMPNNRFLAERTGGTYSTLKVQPAELEDSGVYFCASSQDDGGVHTEAFFGQGTRLTVV.

The V call is TRBV20-1, the J call TRBJ1-1; the match to TRBD1 covers 7 bases. Germline-derived CDR1 and CDR2 are DFQATT and SNEGSKA (reference sequence). J gave up 1 base and V 4 bases, and 3 bases lay outside the gene matches. The CDR3 contains 13 residues. CDR3 nucleotides: TGCAGTGCTAAAGGGGGCGCGAACACTGAAGCTTTCTTT. It encodes CSAKGGANTEAFF.

In its sample, this clonotype was seen a few times. This chain links TRBV7-9 with TRBJ1-6; D is perhaps TRBD1 (5 bases). The V and J ends lost 3 bases and 10 bases respectively, with 10 bases between them. The CDR3 loop spans 13 amino acids. From germline, CDR1 is SEHNR and CDR2 FQNEAQ (reference sequence). The CDR3 DNA reads as TGTGCCAGCAGCTTCACGGGGGGGTCACCCCTCCACTTT. The encoded protein is CASSFTGGSPLHF.

The chain links TRBV10-3 to TRBJ1-2, with 7 positions matching TRBD1. Germline V gives CDR1 ENHRY, CDR2 SYGVKD. Trimming cost V 7 bases and J 6 bases; bases outside gene matches: 8. This CDR3 region has 13 residues. CDR3: CAITATGRDGYTF. The CDR3 DNA reads TGTGCCATCACCGCGACAGGGAGGGATGGCTACACCTTC.

The sample holds many counts of this clonotype. The chain has TRBV5-1 and TRBJ2-7, with a weak D call TRBD2 (6 bases). This CDR3 spans 19 amino acids. Germline loops: CDR1 SGHRS, CDR2 YFSETQ. The ends were cut back, 0 bases at V and 6 bases at J, with 28 bases in the middle. The CDR3 DNA reads as TGCGCCAGCAGCTTGGCCTCGGGAGCCAGTCCCAAACGGATACGCGAGCAGTACTTC. Its translation is CASSLASGASPKRIREQYF.

The J gene is TRBJ2-5, the V gene TRBV29-1, with 7 bases matching TRBD2. J was trimmed by 4 bases and V by 4 bases; bases with no gene match: 3. The CDR3 runs 12 residues. From germline, CDR1 is SQVTM and CDR2 ANQGSEA. For the CDR3, the DNA is TGCAGCGTTGTATGGGGGGGAGAGACCCAGTACTTC. Translation: CSVVWGGETQYF. Full variable domain (remainder filled in from reference TRBV29-1 and TRBJ2-5): SAVISQKPSRDICQRGTSLTIQCQVDSQVTMMFWYRQQPGQSLTLIATANQGSEATYESGFVIDKFPISRPNLTFSTLTVSNMSPEDSSIYLCSVVWGGETQYFGPGTRLLVL.

The sample holds many counts of this clonotype. CDR3 residues: CASIRLGDYEQYF. CDR3 DNA sequence: TGTGCCAGCATCCGGTTGGGGGACTACGAGCAGTACTTC. This chain connects TRBV6-5 to TRBJ2-7; D may correspond to TRBD1 or TRBD2 (5 bases each). CDR3 size: 13 residues. The V gene's germline CDR1 is MNHEY and CDR2 SVGAGI. Trimming removed 7 bases from V and 3 bases from J, with 13 bases in between.